Listed here are 20 T cell receptor beta chains from one sample, sequenced in a study of regulatory T cells in long-lasting Graves disease. Noted time point: newly diagnosed GD, antithyroid drugs for less than 3 months. RNA isolated from PBMCs was used to make the TCR library. Libraries of TCR beta came from iRepertoire HTBI primers plus Arm-PCR of CDR3 regions. TCRdb re-called the multiplex PCR reads with MiXCR, one entry per CDR3 protein. The sample shows approximately 310,000 distinct CDR3 sequences, 15% to 20% of them seen only once. Source: peripheral blood mononuclear cells (PBMCs), taken at new diagnosis, from a patient treated with antithyroid drugs. All receptors come from a female donor with Graves disease.

This rearrangement joins TRBV5-1 to TRBJ2-2, with 8 bases fitting TRBD1. The germline CDR1 and CDR2 sequences are SGHRS and YFSETQ. Germline trimming cut 0 bases from V and 6 bases from J; bases unmatched to any gene: 10. The CDR3 runs 17 residues. The CDR3 reads CASSLVGQGSVAGELFF. The DNA of the CDR3 is TGCGCCAGCAGCTTGGTCGGACAGGGAAGTGTAGCCGGGGAGCTGTTTTTT.

The chain is built from TRBV9 and TRBJ2-1, with TRBD2 matching 7 bases. The CDR3 length is 17 residues. Germline CDR1 is SGDLS and CDR2 is YYNGEE. The V gene end was trimmed by 3 bases and the J gene end by 0 bases; junction bases not matched to a gene: 9. The CDR3 is CASSGHGTTFSYNEQFF. CDR3 in DNA: TGTGCCAGCAGCGGACACGGGACTACCTTCTCCTACAATGAGCAGTTCTTC. The whole variable domain, remainder taken from reference TRBV9 and TRBJ2-1, is DSGVTQTPKHLITATGQRVTLRCSPRSGDLSVYWYQQSLDQGLQFLIQYYNGEERAKGNILERFSAQQFPDLHSELNLSSLELGDSALYFCASSGHGTTFSYNEQFFGPGTRLTVL.

J is TRBJ2-7 and V is TRBV9; TRBD2 matches at 7 bases. Germline V CDR1 and CDR2: SGDLS, YYNGEE. This CDR3 has 14 amino acids. After removal of 2 bases from V and 6 bases from J, the junction contained 8 bases not matched to a gene. CDR3 in amino acids: CASSVWGGESEQYF. The CDR3 DNA reads as TGTGCCAGCAGCGTGTGGGGGGGTGAGAGCGAGCAGTACTTC. The full variable domain, with the rest looked up from reference TRBV9 and TRBJ2-7, is DSGVTQTPKHLITATGQRVTLRCSPRSGDLSVYWYQQSLDQGLQFLIQYYNGEERAKGNILERFSAQQFPDLHSELNLSSLELGDSALYFCASSVWGGESEQYFGPGTRLTVT.

V gene TRBV12-3 or TRBV12-4 combines with J gene TRBJ1-6; 7 bases are a match to TRBD1. This CDR3 has 14 amino acids. J gave up 6 bases and V 2 bases, and 1 base lay outside the gene matches. In DNA, the CDR3 is TGTGCCAGCAGTTTACAGGGGGGTAATTCACCCCTCCACTTT. The encoded protein is CASSLQGGNSPLHF.

This clonotype showed up just a few times. The genes are TRBV9 and TRBJ2-1; 14 bases align to TRBD2. The CDR3 consists of 18 residues. The germline V gene encodes CDR1 SGDLS and CDR2 YYNGEE. Trimming removed 4 bases from V and 6 bases from J; junction bases left unmatched: 12. As DNA, the CDR3 is TGTGCCAGCAGCACTCGACTAGCGGGAGGGCCTCCTTTCAATGAGCAGTTCTTC. Residues: CASSTRLAGGPPFNEQFF.

The sample holds many counts of this clonotype. Sequence at one end of the junction differs from germline and may be a read error. The chain links TRBV6-2 or TRBV6-3 to TRBJ2-5; a possible D gene is TRBD2 (5 bases). The germline V gene encodes CDR1 MNHEY and CDR2 SVGEGT. The CDR3 is 14 amino acids. CDR3 loop: CASSFTGSQVTQYF. CDR3 nucleotides: TGTGCCAGCAGTTTTACGGGATCCCAAGTGACCCAGTACTTC.

This clonotype was recorded at least ten times. V is TRBV6-2 or TRBV6-3 and J is TRBJ2-1, with D maybe TRBD2 (6 bases). The CDR3 contains 15 residues. V was shortened by 5 bases and J by 4 bases, with 15 bases between the two germline ends. Per the germline V gene, CDR1 is MNHEY and CDR2 is SVGEGT. The chain's CDR3 is CASSEEGLKYNEQFF. In DNA form, the CDR3 reads TGTGCCAGCAGTGAAGAGGGACTTAAGTACAATGAGCAGTTCTTC.

This clonotype has a handful of counts. The V call is TRBV12-3 or TRBV12-4, the J call TRBJ2-2, with D possibly being TRBD1 (6 bases). V dropped 5 bases and J dropped 0 bases, with 10 bases sitting between them. This CDR3 has 15 residues. Written as DNA, the CDR3 is TGTGCCAGCAGTGTGGACAGACCGAACACCGGGGAGCTGTTTTTT. Amino acids: CASSVDRPNTGELFF.

This sequence joins TRBV12-5 and TRBJ1-6; D gene ambiguous. The ends were cut back, 6 bases at V and 4 bases at J, with 13 bases in the middle. Germline CDR1 is LGHNT and CDR2 is FRNRAP. The CDR3 length is 15 residues. CDR3 amino acids: CASGADFAYNSPLHF. CDR3 nucleotides: TGTGCTAGTGGCGCCGATTTTGCTTATAATTCACCCCTCCACTTT.

This clonotype has a count of ten or more. CDR3 nucleotides: TGCGCCAGCAGCTTGGGAGACAGCAACTATGGCTACACCTTC. Residues: CASSLGDSNYGYTF. The gene calls are TRBV5-1 and TRBJ1-2, with D maybe TRBD1 (5 bases). The CDR3 has 14 amino acids. CDR1 and CDR2 from the germline V gene are SGHRS and YFSETQ. Trimming took 0 bases from V and 2 from J, leaving 8 bases between them.

This clonotype was seen at least ten times. The V and J genes are TRBV10-2 and TRBJ2-7; the match to TRBD1 covers 11 bases. CDR1 is WSHSY and CDR2 is SAAADI in the germline V gene. The CDR3 is 13 residues long. V lost 10 bases to trimming and J lost 4 bases; unmatched junction nucleotides: 6. This chain's CDR3 is CATSGQGGYEQYF. The CDR3, as DNA: TGCGCCACCTCGGGACAGGGGGGGTACGAGCAGTACTTC.

This clonotype was detected many times. J is TRBJ1-6 and V is TRBV10-1; D is uncertain. V gave up 4 bases and J gave up 6 bases, with 4 bases separating them. The CDR3 sequence is 12 residues long. Germline V gene data show CDR1 as WNHNN and CDR2 as SYGVQD (reference sequence). CDR3 bases: TGCGCCAGCAGTGCTGGTAATTCACCCCTCCACTTT. Protein product: CASSAGNSPLHF.

There are a few counts of this clonotype. A read error may explain this, as a much larger clone is one base away. The chain uses TRBV28 and TRBJ2-1; 8 bases agree with TRBD2. The CDR3 runs to 15 residues. CDR1 is MDHEN and CDR2 is SYDVKM in the germline V gene. V dropped 7 bases and J dropped 10; count of bases not matched to a gene: 15. The CDR3 sequence is CASILSTGRAYEQFF. CDR3 in DNA: TGTGCCAGCATCCTGTCAACCGGGAGGGCGTACGAGCAGTTCTTC.

CDR3 loop: CASSAAGRNTEAFF. The CDR3 DNA follows: TGTGCCAGCAGTGCCGCGGGTAGGAACACTGAAGCTTTCTTT. V is TRBV28 and J is TRBJ1-1, with D hard to call. Germline assignment: CDR1 MDHEN and CDR2 SYDVKM. Trimming removed 5 bases from V and 1 base from J, with 11 bases in between. The length of the CDR3 is 14 residues.

About this clonotype itself: It is likely a read error: a sequence one base away is far more abundant. The CDR3 DNA sequence: TGTGCCAGCAGTTACCAGCGGGAGGTCAGCGGGGAGCTGTTTTTT. Its protein is CASSYQREVSGELFF. The chain is built from TRBV6-9 and TRBJ2-2; TRBD2 aligns across 9 bases. V lost 3 bases to trimming and J lost 7 bases; unmatched junction nucleotides: 6. Looked up from germline, CDR1 is MNHGY and CDR2 is SVAAGI. The CDR3 runs 15 residues.

Of note for this clonotype: A much more abundant neighbour one base away suggests this may be a read error. The genes are TRBV20-1 and TRBJ2-1, with 8 positions matching TRBD2. The CDR3 sequence is 11 residues long. The germline gives CDR1 DFQATT, CDR2 SNEGSKA (reference sequence). Here the CDR3 DNA reads TGCAGTGCTGCCCGGGGGGGTGAGCAGGTCTTC. Amino acid sequence: CSAARGGEQVF.

This clonotype was counted ten times or more. The V gene is TRBV18, the J gene TRBJ2-7, with D maybe TRBD1 (6 bases). V was pared by 2 bases and J by 5 bases, with 16 bases between. Germline CDR1 KGHSH, CDR2 LQKENI. The CDR3 has 15 residues. The CDR3 DNA reads as TGTGCCAGCTCACCATCAACAGGGTTTCGCGACGAGCAGTACTTC. Its protein product is CASSPSTGFRDEQYF.

This clonotype was picked up many times. CDR3 nucleotides: TGTGCCAGCAGCGCGGGAGGGTGGAACCAAGAGACCCAGTACTTC. Its translation: CASSAGGWNQETQYF. This chain uses TRBV9 with TRBJ2-5, with 8 bases that match TRBD2. V trimming: 3 bases; J trimming: 0 bases; junction bases outside the gene matches: 4. The germline gives CDR1 SGDLS, CDR2 YYNGEE. The CDR3 consists of 15 residues.

This clonotype was recorded many times. The chain couples TRBV12-3 or TRBV12-4 to TRBJ2-5; 11 nucleotides align to TRBD1. This CDR3 is 15 amino acids long. Losses at the gene ends were 2 bases for V and 2 bases for J; bases not matched to a gene: 1. The CDR3 DNA sequence: TGTGCCAGCAGTTTAAGGGACAGGGGGCAAGAGACCCAGTACTTC. Protein product: CASSLRDRGQETQYF.

This chain joins TRBV2 and TRBJ2-5, with unresolved D. V lost 6 bases and J 3 bases, leaving 8 bases between the germline ends. Germline values: CDR1 SNHLY, CDR2 FYNNEI. This CDR3 is 12 amino acids long. The chain's CDR3 is CASRDTKETQYF. The CDR3 bases are TGTGCCAGCAGAGACACCAAAGAGACCCAGTACTTC.